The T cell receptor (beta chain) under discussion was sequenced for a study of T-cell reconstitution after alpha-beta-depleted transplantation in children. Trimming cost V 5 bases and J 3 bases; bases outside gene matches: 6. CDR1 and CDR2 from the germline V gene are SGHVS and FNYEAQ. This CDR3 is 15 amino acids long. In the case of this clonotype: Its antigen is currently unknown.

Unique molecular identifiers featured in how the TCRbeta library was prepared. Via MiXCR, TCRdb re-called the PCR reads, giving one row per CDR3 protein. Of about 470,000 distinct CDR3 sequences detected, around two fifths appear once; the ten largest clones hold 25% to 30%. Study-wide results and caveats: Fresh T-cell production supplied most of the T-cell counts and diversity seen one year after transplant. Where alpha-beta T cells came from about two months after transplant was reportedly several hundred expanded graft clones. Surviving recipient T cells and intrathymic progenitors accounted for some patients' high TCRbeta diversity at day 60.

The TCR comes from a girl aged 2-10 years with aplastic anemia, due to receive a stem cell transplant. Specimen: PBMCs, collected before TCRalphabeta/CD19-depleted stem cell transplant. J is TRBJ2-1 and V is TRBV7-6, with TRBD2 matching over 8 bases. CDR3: CASSLTSGDYNEQFF. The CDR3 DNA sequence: TGTGCCAGCAGCCTCACTAGCGGAGACTACAATGAGCAGTTCTTC. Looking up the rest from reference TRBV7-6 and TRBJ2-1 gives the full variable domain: GAGVSQSPRYKVTKRGQDVALRCDPISGHVSLYWYRQALGQGPEFLTYFNYEAQQDKSGLPNDRFSAERPEGSISTLTIQRTEQRDSAMYRCASSLTSGDYNEQFFGPGTRLTVL.